This T cell receptor (beta chain) was documented in a study of cytomegalovirus exposure and HLA in healthy donors. General observations from the study: In a later analysis, across HLA loci, associated TCR counts were highest for DRB1, lowest for HLA-C. Three CMV-associated chains proved CMV antigen-specific in vitro.

With respect to this clone: The antigen is not known.

Vbeta (60) and Jbeta (13) primers were used in the PCR. The table came from immunoSEQ multiplex PCR; TCRdb's copy has only in-frame clones and leaves some out. Recorded for this sample: 95,000 to 150,000 clones. The germline V gene has CDR1 MNHNS and CDR2 SASEGT. The trim removed 4 bases at V and 0 bases at J, leaving 11 bases unmatched. The CDR3 consists of 17 residues. The specimen was PBMCs. The rearrangement joins TRBV6-1 to TRBJ1-1; 7 bases fit TRBD1. The TCR comes from a man between 18 and 29 years old in good health and CMV-seronegative. The CDR3 nucleotides are TGTGCCAGCAGTGCCTCCGGGACAGCCTTTATGAACACTGAAGCTTTCTTT. This gives the protein CASSASGTAFMNTEAFF.